This T cell receptor (beta chain) originates from a study of B cell selection in AIRE deficiency. The CDR3 is 17 amino acids. Germline values: CDR1 SEHNR, CDR2 FQNEAQ (reference sequence). With V trimmed by 1 base and J by 2 bases, 8 bases remained unmatched. Only in-frame clones appear in the TCRdb table, and some are missing; sequencing was by immunoSEQ multiplex PCR. This table holds more than 25,000 clones, just under 97% found once. Conventional CD4 T cells were sorted as CD4+CD127+ cells. The chain employs TRBV7-9 and TRBJ2-1; TRBD1 aligns across 7 bases. Sequenced: CD4+CD127+ conventional T cells sorted from PBMCs. The clonotype was recovered from a human donor in good health. The CDR3 DNA is TGTGCCAGCAGCTTAGGTTTGGGTGACAGGGCCTACAATGAGCAGTTCTTC. Residues: CASSLGLGDRAYNEQFF.